These 8 T cell receptor beta chains came from one sample sequenced in a study of blood T cell repertoires in COVID-19 (dated by TCRdb to about 2020). The method behind the library was the immunoSEQ multiplex PCR assay. In TCRdb, the immuneACCESS table is reduced to in-frame sequences with V and J assigned. These tables do not hold every clone; where another copy was compared, an unresolved V gene accounts for under half, and the others remain unexplained. This sample comprises about 83,000 clones, roughly 82% of them detected only once. The top ten clones comprise around 7.3% of the sample. The sample taken for sequencing was peripheral blood. The receptor source for this set is a man aged 50-59 years with active COVID-19.

The chain carries TRBV12-3 or TRBV12-4 and TRBJ1-2, with D unclear. Trimming removed 3 bases at V and 5 bases at J, with 7 bases between. The CDR3 contains 12 residues. In nucleotides, the CDR3 is TGTGCCAGCAGTTTCTCGGGGTATGGCTACACCTTC. Translation gives CASSFSGYGYTF.

This chain joins TRBV6-2 or TRBV6-3 and TRBJ2-5; 9 nucleotides line up with TRBD1. Germline V lookup: CDR1 MNHEY, CDR2 SVGEGT. The junction had 1 base not matched to a gene; V was cut back by 5 bases and J by 3 bases. CDR3 length equals 13 residues. CDR3 bases: TGTGCCAGCAGTAGGGACAGGGAAGAGACCCAGTACTTC. Encoded protein: CASSRDREETQYF.

This chain connects TRBV5-1 to TRBJ1-1; D possibly corresponds to TRBD1 (6 bases). This CDR3 has 15 residues. The germline V gene has CDR1 SGHRS and CDR2 YFSETQ. V lost 0 bases and J 3 bases, leaving 12 bases between the germline ends. CDR3 nucleotide sequence: TGCGCCAGCAGCTTGGTAGCAGGGGTGGACACTGAAGCTTTCTTT. Residues: CASSLVAGVDTEAFF.

The rearrangement joins TRBV24-1 to TRBJ2-3; no definite D call. Trimming shortened V by 6 bases and J by 6 bases, and 6 bases separated the two germline ends. CDR1 and CDR2 from the germline V gene are KGHDR and SFDVKD. The CDR3 totals 11 residues. In DNA form, the CDR3 reads TGTGCCACCAGTAGCAGGGATACGCAGTATTTT. Translating it yields CATSSRDTQYF.

This clone appeared a few times. The V call is TRBV19, the J call TRBJ1-6; 9 nucleotides match TRBD1. Looked up from germline, CDR1 is LNHDA and CDR2 is SQIVND (reference sequence). The CDR3 is made up of 15 amino acids. With V trimmed by 6 bases and J by 7 bases, 7 bases remained unmatched. This CDR3 reads CASSAWDRANSPLHF. DNA of the CDR3: TGTGCCAGTAGCGCCTGGGACAGGGCCAATTCACCCCTCCACTTT.

The gene calls are TRBV5-8 and TRBJ2-1, with D possibly matching TRBD1 (5 bases). The ends were cut back, 2 bases at V and 6 bases at J, with 9 bases in the middle. The CDR3 sequence is 13 residues long. CDR1 and CDR2 (germline): SGHTS, YDEGEE. The CDR3 spells CASSFPGINEQFF. CDR3 DNA: TGTGCCAGCAGCTTTCCAGGGATCAATGAGCAGTTCTTC.

The chain recombines TRBV4-3 with TRBJ1-5, with 8 bases fitting TRBD1. The CDR3 covers 16 residues. Germline CDR1 and CDR2: LGHNA and YSLEER. Germline trimming cut 1 base from V and 4 bases from J; bases unmatched to any gene: 6. CDR3 DNA sequence: TGCGCCAGCAGCCAAGGACCAGGGGGCTTTAATCAGCCCCAGCATTTT. Translated: CASSQGPGGFNQPQHF.

The chain recombines TRBV12-3 or TRBV12-4 with TRBJ2-7, with TRBD1 identical over 8 bases. The CDR3 covers 13 residues. V was clipped by 7 bases and J by 2 bases; unmatched bases: 4. The CDR3 spells CASTRTGPYEQYF. The CDR3 bases are TGTGCCAGCACCAGGACAGGGCCCTACGAGCAGTACTTC.